These 21 T cell receptor beta chains were all obtained from the same sample, sequenced in a study of OX40 agonist ivuxolimab in advanced cancers. The table came from immunoSEQ multiplex PCR; TCRdb's copy has only in-frame clones and leaves some out. The table lists about 25,000 clones, 80% to 90% of them singletons. Material: CD4+ or CD8+ T cells sorted from blood, obtained in a trial of the OX40 agonist ivuxolimab. The source of these receptors is an adult with an advanced solid tumor such as melanoma, head and neck, liver or kidney cancer.

V and J are TRBV27 and TRBJ2-7; 11 bases align to TRBD2. Trimming cost V 2 bases and J 3 bases; bases outside gene matches: 3. Germline loops: CDR1 MNHEY, CDR2 SMNVEV (reference sequence). This CDR3 is 15 amino acids long. CDR3 nucleotides: TGTGCCAGCAGTTTAAGACTAGCGGGAATCTACGAGCAGTACTTC. This translates into CASSLRLAGIYEQYF.

CDR3 amino acids: CASSLGASSTEAFF. CDR3 coding DNA: TGTGCCAGCAGTTTGGGCGCCAGTAGCACTGAAGCTTTCTTT. The chain uses TRBV27 and TRBJ1-1; D gene ambiguous. Per the germline V gene, CDR1 is MNHEY and CDR2 is SMNVEV (reference sequence). There are 14 residues in the CDR3. Trimming took 3 bases from V and 4 from J, leaving 12 bases between them.

The chain employs TRBV28 and TRBJ1-2; D possibly corresponds to TRBD1 (6 bases). Trimming stripped 2 bases from V and 7 bases from J, with 11 bases between. The CDR3 runs to 13 residues. Germline V gives CDR1 MDHEN, CDR2 SYDVKM. The CDR3 is CASSLSGRGGYTF. The CDR3 DNA is TGTGCCAGCAGTTTAAGTGGCAGGGGTGGCTACACCTTC.

The chain is built from TRBV7-1 and TRBJ1-5; unclear D gene. TRBV7-1 falls under the ORF class, with uncertain function. Between the trimmed V and J ends, which lost 4 bases and 4 bases, there was a span of 20 bases. The CDR3 is made up of 17 amino acids. CDR3 bases: TGTGCCAGCAGCTTAGGAACGGGAGGAGCGCGAAATCAGCCCCAGCATTTT. Translation gives CASSLGTGGARNQPQHF.

The chain has TRBV5-6 and TRBJ2-3; D unresolved. Trimming took 3 bases from V and 2 from J, leaving 4 bases between them. CDR3 length: 12 residues. Germline lookup yields CDR1 SGHDT and CDR2 YYEEEE. The CDR3 DNA is TGTGCCAGCAGCTGGTTCACAGATACGCAGTATTTT. Its translation: CASSWFTDTQYF.

The chain couples TRBV6-4 to TRBJ2-4; the D call may be TRBD1 or TRBD2 (5 bases each). Germline V gene sequence: CDR1 MRHNA, CDR2 SNTAGT. V was clipped by 0 bases and J by 0 bases, with 21 bases between them. The CDR3 length is 20 residues. The DNA for the CDR3 is TGTGCCAGCAGTGACTCGAGGACGGTTGGGACGGAGCTAGCCAAAAACATTCAGTACTTC. The encoded protein is CASSDSRTVGTELAKNIQYF.

V usage is TRBV19 and J usage is TRBJ1-1; 9 bases are shared with TRBD1. From germline, CDR1 is LNHDA and CDR2 SQIVND (reference sequence). The CDR3 sequence is 15 residues long. With V trimmed by 9 bases and J by 1 base, 9 bases remained unmatched. For the CDR3, the DNA is TGTGCCAGCTCATGGGACAGGGAGGGGAACACTGAAGCTTTCTTT. This codes for CASSWDREGNTEAFF.

The chain is built from TRBV5-4 and TRBJ1-2; 9 nucleotides match TRBD1. V lost 4 bases, J lost 6 bases, and 7 bases stayed unmatched. The CDR3 spans 14 residues. Per germline, CDR1 SGHNT and CDR2 YYREEE (reference sequence). The chain's CDR3 is CASSIGTGNNGYTF. DNA for the CDR3: TGTGCCAGCAGCATAGGGACAGGGAACAATGGCTACACCTTC.

The rearrangement uses TRBV13 and TRBJ1-3; D gene unclear. The CDR3 length is 15 residues. Deletions cut 0 bases from V and 5 bases from J, with 11 bases between. CDR1 and CDR2 from the germline V gene are PRHDT and FYEKMQ (reference sequence). The CDR3 coding sequence is TGTGCCAGCAGCTTAGGCATTGGGCGGAGAAACACCATATATTTT. Its translation is CASSLGIGRRNTIYF.

The J gene is TRBJ2-7, the V gene TRBV6-6; possibly TRBD1 for D (6 bases). Germline-derived CDR1 and CDR2 are MNHNY and SVGAGI (reference sequence). This CDR3 is built from 15 residues. The germline V and J ends were trimmed by 3 bases and 1 base, with 13 bases remaining between them. Written as DNA, the CDR3 is TGTGCCAGCAGTTATCCGACAGGTTTTTCCTACGAGCAGTACTTC. This sequence encodes CASSYPTGFSYEQYF.

This chain connects TRBV28 to TRBJ1-2; D gene unclear. The CDR3 sequence is 11 residues long. Germline V gives CDR1 MDHEN, CDR2 SYDVKM. Trimming stripped 6 bases from V and 7 bases from J, with 9 bases between. The CDR3 nucleotides read TGTGCCAGCAGCTTAAAGGGTGGCTACACCTTC. This codes for CASSLKGGYTF.

The chain carries TRBV7-9 and TRBJ2-7, with D unresolved. The CDR3 runs 13 residues. Trimming took off 0 bases at V and 4 bases at J, with 7 bases between the two ends. Germline lookup yields CDR1 SEHNR and CDR2 FQNEAQ (reference sequence). The CDR3 here is CASSLAIRYEQYF. Written as DNA, the CDR3 is TGTGCCAGCAGCTTAGCTATTCGATACGAGCAGTACTTC.

This chain uses TRBV9 with TRBJ1-4; a weak D match, TRBD1 (5 bases). The ends were cut back, 4 bases at V and 4 bases at J, with 17 bases in the middle. Germline CDR1 reads SGDLS; CDR2 reads YYNGEE. This CDR3 is 16 amino acids long. In nucleotides, the CDR3 is TGTGCCAGCAGCCCGGCTGACAGATATATTAATGAAAAACTGTTTTTT. Translating gives CASSPADRYINEKLFF.

The chain joins TRBV5-8 to TRBJ2-3; 11 bases are a match to TRBD2. With 0 bases clipped from V and 3 bases from J, the junction kept 6 bases outside the gene matches. CDR1 and CDR2 (germline): SGHTS, YDEGEE. The CDR3 has 17 amino acids. CDR3 DNA sequence: TGTGCCAGCAGCTTGGAGCTGGGACTAGCGGCAACAGATACGCAGTATTTT. It yields the protein CASSLELGLAATDTQYF. Full variable domain (rest looked up from reference TRBV5-8 and TRBJ2-3): EAGVTQSPTHLIKTRGQQATLRCSPISGHTSVYWYQQALGLGLQFLLWYDEGEERNRGNFPPRFSGRQFPNYSSELNVNALELEDSALYLCASSLELGLAATDTQYFGPGTRLTVL.

The chain has TRBV2 and TRBJ2-1; D not resolved. The V gene's germline CDR1 is SNHLY and CDR2 FYNNEI. The CDR3 contains 16 residues. Trimming took off 0 bases at V and 8 bases at J, with 17 bases between the two ends. The CDR3 sequence is CASSEAGRSQWYEQFF. DNA of the CDR3: TGTGCCAGCAGTGAAGCAGGCAGGTCCCAATGGTATGAGCAGTTCTTC. The full variable domain, with the rest looked up from reference TRBV2 and TRBJ2-1, is EPEVTQTPSHQVTQMGQEVILRCVPISNHLYFYWYRQILGQKVEFLVSFYNNEISEKSEIFDDQFSVERPDGSNFTLKIRSTKLEDSAMYFCASSEAGRSQWYEQFFGPGTRLTVL.

The chain joins TRBV28 to TRBJ1-1, with D hard to call. The CDR3 contains 11 residues. Between the trimmed V and J ends, which lost 5 bases and 7 bases, there was a span of 8 bases. Germline V gene lookup returns CDR1 MDHEN and CDR2 SYDVKM. The CDR3 is CASSRALEAFF. For the CDR3, the DNA is TGTGCCAGCAGTCGGGCCCTTGAAGCTTTCTTT.

The chain uses TRBV27 and TRBJ2-2, with D tentatively TRBD1 (5 bases). The CDR3 loop spans 18 amino acids. Germline V CDR1 and CDR2: MNHEY, SMNVEV (reference sequence). The V gene lost 5 bases and the J gene lost 4 bases, with 23 bases spanning the gap. In DNA, the CDR3 is TGTGCCAGCAGTCTCACCCCAGGGAATCTGGGCGGCACCGGGGAGCTGTTTTTT. Translation gives CASSLTPGNLGGTGELFF.

The CDR3 DNA reads as TGTGCCAGCAGCGTAGGTAGCGGAGTCACCTACGAGCAGTACTTC. It codes for CASSVGSGVTYEQYF. V gene TRBV9 combines with J gene TRBJ2-7; perhaps TRBD2 as D (6 bases). The CDR3 contains 15 residues. Germline V gene data show CDR1 as SGDLS and CDR2 as YYNGEE. Trimming pared 0 bases from V and 2 bases from J, leaving 12 bases between.

This chain connects TRBV4-1 to TRBJ1-5; D may be TRBD1 (6 bases). This CDR3 has 14 amino acids. Trimming removed 0 bases from V and 8 bases from J, with 11 bases in between. Germline loops: CDR1 MGHRA, CDR2 YSYEKL. The CDR3 DNA follows: TGCGCCAGCAGCCAAGATATAGGGACAAAGCCCCAGCATTTT. It specifies CASSQDIGTKPQHF.

J is TRBJ2-7 and V is TRBV15; tentative D call: TRBD1 (8 bases). Germline V gene lookup returns CDR1 LNHNV and CDR2 YYDKDF (reference sequence). The length of the CDR3 is 17 residues. V was shortened by 0 bases and J by 3 bases, with 18 bases between the two germline ends. DNA for the CDR3: TGTGCCACCAGCAGAGAGGGGGGGCAGGGGGCCATCTACGAGCAGTACTTC. This codes for CATSREGGQGAIYEQYF.

The chain joins TRBV27 to TRBJ1-2; possible D gene TRBD1, 5 bases. The V gene's germline CDR1 is MNHEY and CDR2 SMNVEV (reference sequence). Trimming stripped 6 bases from V and 0 bases from J, with 11 bases between. The CDR3 has 14 amino acids. This CDR3 reads CASSPQGPNYGYTF. CDR3 nucleotide sequence: TGTGCCAGCAGCCCCCAGGGACCTAACTATGGCTACACCTTC.